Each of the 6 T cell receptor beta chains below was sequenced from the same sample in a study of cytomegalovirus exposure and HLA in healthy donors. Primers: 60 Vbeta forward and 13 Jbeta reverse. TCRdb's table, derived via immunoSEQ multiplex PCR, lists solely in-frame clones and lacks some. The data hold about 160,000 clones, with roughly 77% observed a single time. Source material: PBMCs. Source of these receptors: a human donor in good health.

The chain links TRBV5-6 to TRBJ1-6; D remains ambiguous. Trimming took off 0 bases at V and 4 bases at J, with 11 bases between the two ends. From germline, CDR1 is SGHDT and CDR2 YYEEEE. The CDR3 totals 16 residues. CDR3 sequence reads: CASSLAGRVYNSPLHF. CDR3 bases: TGTGCCAGCAGCTTGGCCGGTCGGGTTTATAATTCACCCCTCCACTTT.

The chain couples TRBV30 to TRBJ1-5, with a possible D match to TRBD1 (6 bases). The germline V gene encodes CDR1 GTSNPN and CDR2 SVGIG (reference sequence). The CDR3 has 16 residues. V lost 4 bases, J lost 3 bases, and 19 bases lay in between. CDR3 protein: CAWNRKGAGDNQPQHF. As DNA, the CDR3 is TGTGCCTGGAATCGAAAAGGGGCAGGGGACAATCAGCCCCAGCATTTT.

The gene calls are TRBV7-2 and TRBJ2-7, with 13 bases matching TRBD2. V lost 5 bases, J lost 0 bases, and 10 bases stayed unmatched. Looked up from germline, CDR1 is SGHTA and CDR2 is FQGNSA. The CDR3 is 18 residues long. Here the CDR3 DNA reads TGTGCCAGCAGCGTTACCGGGACTAGCGGGACACACTCCTACGAGCAGTACTTC. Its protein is CASSVTGTSGTHSYEQYF.

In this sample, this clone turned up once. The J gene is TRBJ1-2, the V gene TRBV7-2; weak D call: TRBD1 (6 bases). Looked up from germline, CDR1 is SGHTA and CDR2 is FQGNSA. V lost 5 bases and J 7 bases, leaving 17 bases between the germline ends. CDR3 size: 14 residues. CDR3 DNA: TGTGCCAGCAGCCGTAAGGGGGAAGGCGGTGGCTACACCTTC. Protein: CASSRKGEGGGYTF. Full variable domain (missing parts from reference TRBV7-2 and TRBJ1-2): GAGVSQSPSNKVTEKGKDVELRCDPISGHTALYWYRQSLGQGLEFLIYFQGNSAPDKSGLPSDRFSAERTGGSVSTLTIQRTQQEDSAVYLCASSRKGEGGGYTFGSGTRLTVV.

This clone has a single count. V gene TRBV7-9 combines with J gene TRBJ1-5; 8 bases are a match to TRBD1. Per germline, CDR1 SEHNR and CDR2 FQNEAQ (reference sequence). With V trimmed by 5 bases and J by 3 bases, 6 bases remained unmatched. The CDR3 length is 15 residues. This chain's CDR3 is CASSITGGDNQPQHF. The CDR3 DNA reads TGTGCCAGCAGCATCACAGGGGGAGACAATCAGCCCCAGCATTTT. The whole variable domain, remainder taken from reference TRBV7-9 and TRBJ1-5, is DTGVSQNPRHKITKRGQNVTFRCDPISEHNRLYWYRQTLGQGPEFLTYFQNEAQLEKSRLLSDRFSAERPKGSFSTLEIQRTEQGDSAMYLCASSITGGDNQPQHFGDGTRLSIL.

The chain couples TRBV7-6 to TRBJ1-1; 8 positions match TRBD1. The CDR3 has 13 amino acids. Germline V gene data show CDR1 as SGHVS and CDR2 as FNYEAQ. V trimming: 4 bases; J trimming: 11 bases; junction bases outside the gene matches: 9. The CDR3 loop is CASSSQGARAAFF. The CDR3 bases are TGTGCCAGCAGCTCCCAGGGGGCCAGGGCTGCTTTCTTT.